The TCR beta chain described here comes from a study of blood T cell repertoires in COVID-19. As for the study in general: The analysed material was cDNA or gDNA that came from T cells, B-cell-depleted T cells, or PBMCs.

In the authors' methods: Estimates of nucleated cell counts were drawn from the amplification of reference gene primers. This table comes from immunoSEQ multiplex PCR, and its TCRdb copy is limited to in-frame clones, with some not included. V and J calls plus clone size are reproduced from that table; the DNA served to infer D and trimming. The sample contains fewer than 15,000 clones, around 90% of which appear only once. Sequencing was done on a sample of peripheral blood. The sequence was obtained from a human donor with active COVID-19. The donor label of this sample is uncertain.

The CDR3 spells CSASFEGANTGELFF. The CDR3, as DNA: TGCAGTGCTAGTTTTGAGGGGGCGAACACCGGGGAGCTGTTTTTT. The V and J genes are TRBV20-1 and TRBJ2-2; TRBD1 is a possible D gene (6 bases). CDR1 and CDR2 (germline): DFQATT, SNEGSKA (reference sequence). The CDR3 runs to 15 residues. Between the trimmed V and J ends, which lost 3 bases and 0 bases, there was a span of 11 bases.